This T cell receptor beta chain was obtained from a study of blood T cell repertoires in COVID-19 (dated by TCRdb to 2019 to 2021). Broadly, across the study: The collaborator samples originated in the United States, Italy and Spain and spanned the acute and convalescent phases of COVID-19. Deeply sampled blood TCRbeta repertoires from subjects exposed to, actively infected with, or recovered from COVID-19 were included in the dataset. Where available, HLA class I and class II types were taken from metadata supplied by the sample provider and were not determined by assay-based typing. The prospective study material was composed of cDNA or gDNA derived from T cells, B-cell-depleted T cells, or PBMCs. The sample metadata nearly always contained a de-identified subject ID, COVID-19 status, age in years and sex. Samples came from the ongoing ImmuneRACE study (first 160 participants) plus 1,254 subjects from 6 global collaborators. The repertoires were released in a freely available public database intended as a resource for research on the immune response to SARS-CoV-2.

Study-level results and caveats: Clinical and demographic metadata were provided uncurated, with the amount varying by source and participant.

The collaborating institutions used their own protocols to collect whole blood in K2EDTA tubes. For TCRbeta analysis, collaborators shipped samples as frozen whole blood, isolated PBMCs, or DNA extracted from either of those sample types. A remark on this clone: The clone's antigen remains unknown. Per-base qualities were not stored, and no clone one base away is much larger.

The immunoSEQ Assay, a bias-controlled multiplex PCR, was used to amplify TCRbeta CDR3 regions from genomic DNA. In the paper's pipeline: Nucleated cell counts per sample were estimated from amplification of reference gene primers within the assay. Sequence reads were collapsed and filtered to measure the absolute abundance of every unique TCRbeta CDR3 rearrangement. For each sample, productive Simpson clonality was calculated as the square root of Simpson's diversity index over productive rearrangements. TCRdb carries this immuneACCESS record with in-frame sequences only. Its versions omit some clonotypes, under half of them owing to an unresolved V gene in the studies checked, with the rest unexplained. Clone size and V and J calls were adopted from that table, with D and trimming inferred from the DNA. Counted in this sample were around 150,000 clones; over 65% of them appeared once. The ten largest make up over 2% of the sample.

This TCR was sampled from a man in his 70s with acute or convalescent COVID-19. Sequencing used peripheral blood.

The CDR3 protein is CASSPNVGLAVHNEQFF. The DNA reads TGTGCCAGCTCACCAAATGTTGGACTAGCGGTTCACAATGAGCAGTTCTTC. This chain joins TRBV18 to TRBJ2-1, with 10 bases matching TRBD2. The CDR3 measures 17 amino acids from cysteine to phenylalanine. The CDR3 DNA has 51 bases and is translated from base 1. For CDR1 and CDR2, the germline V gene lists KGHSH and LQKENI. Compared with germline, V lacks 2 bases and J lacks 5 bases; bases without a gene match: 9.